Below, one T cell receptor (beta chain) is given with its context. These data are taken from a study of blood T cell repertoires in COVID-19. Losses at the gene ends were 2 bases for V and 2 bases for J; bases not matched to a gene: 6. The CDR3 sequence is 17 residues long. Per germline, CDR1 ENHRY and CDR2 SYGVKD. Method: immunoSEQ multiplex PCR; TCRdb's copy keeps in-frame clones and lacks some. The sample lists hundreds of thousands of clones; about nine tenths were seen once. The chain uses TRBV10-3 and TRBJ2-3; the match to TRBD1 covers 11 bases. This TCR derives from a woman in her 50s who had been exposed to COVID-19. Sequenced material: PBMCs or T cells enriched from blood (not recorded which). The CDR3 bases are TGTGCCATCAGTGAGAAAGGACAGGGGGCACTCACAGATACGCAGTATTTT. Translating gives CAISEKGQGALTDTQYF.